These 18 T cell receptor beta chains were all obtained from the same sample, sequenced in a study of T cell responses to AZD1222 COVID-19 vaccine. The method was immunoSEQ multiplex PCR; TCRdb's version includes in-frame clones alone and lacks a portion of them. Of more than 150,000 clones in the sample, 94% were seen once. The starting material was peripheral blood, obtained 28 days after the second AZD1222 dose. The receptors derive from an adult who received the AZD1222 COVID-19 vaccine.

The chain uses TRBV7-6 and TRBJ2-2; 8 bases match TRBD1. CDR3 length equals 16 residues. CDR1 and CDR2 from the germline V gene are SGHVS and FNYEAQ. After removal of 6 bases from V and 2 bases from J, the junction contained 8 bases not matched to a gene. CDR3 sequence: CASRGKTGANTGELFF. In DNA, the CDR3 is TGTGCCAGCAGGGGCAAGACAGGGGCCAACACCGGGGAGCTGTTTTTT.

The chain couples TRBV30 to TRBJ1-2, with D perhaps TRBD1 (6 bases). This CDR3 contains 12 residues. CDR1 GTSNPN and CDR2 SVGIG come from the germline V gene (reference sequence). V lost 1 base, J lost 4 bases, and 7 bases lay in between. The CDR3 DNA sequence: TGTGCCTGGAGTGGAGGGGGCTATGGCTACACCTTC. It specifies CAWSGGGYGYTF.

V usage is TRBV11-2 and J usage is TRBJ1-1; D is unresolved. The CDR3 is 13 residues long. Germline CDR1 SGHAT, CDR2 FQNNGV. V was shortened by 1 base and J by 5 bases, with 8 bases between the two germline ends. The CDR3 DNA reads as TGTGCCAGCAGCTTAGTTGGAGGGACTGAAGCTTTCTTT. Amino acid sequence: CASSLVGGTEAFF.

The gene calls are TRBV9 and TRBJ1-2; 7 bases map to TRBD1. J gave up 7 bases and V 4 bases, and 13 bases lay outside the gene matches. Germline CDR1 SGDLS, CDR2 YYNGEE. The CDR3 is 15 residues long. CDR3 DNA: TGTGCCAGCAGCCCCGAGGGTAGACAGGGTGGTGGCTACACCTTC. This codes for CASSPEGRQGGGYTF.

This clone has only a few counts. The chain recombines TRBV2 with TRBJ2-1; the D is unclear. Germline assignment: CDR1 SNHLY and CDR2 FYNNEI. CDR3 length equals 17 residues. The V end was cut by 5 bases, the J end by 2 bases, with 19 bases between. The CDR3: CASSPSLYSQPYNEQFF. The CDR3 DNA follows: TGTGCCAGCAGTCCCTCCCTTTATAGCCAGCCCTACAATGAGCAGTTCTTC.

The gene calls are TRBV30 and TRBJ2-1; no clear D. Trimming removed 2 bases from V and 7 bases from J, with 6 bases in between. The CDR3 runs to 11 residues. Per the germline V gene, CDR1 is GTSNPN and CDR2 is SVGIG (reference sequence). The DNA of the CDR3 is TGTGCCTGGAGTACCCTGAATGAGCAGTTCTTC. Amino acids: CAWSTLNEQFF.

The CDR3 DNA follows: TGTGCCAGCAGCACCGGGACCCGAGGGGAGCAGTTCTTC. Translated: CASSTGTRGEQFF. The chain employs TRBV11-2 and TRBJ2-1; D could derive from TRBD1 or TRBD2 (5 bases each). The CDR3 length is 13 residues. Germline loops: CDR1 SGHAT, CDR2 FQNNGV. Trimming pared 5 bases from V and 10 bases from J, leaving 15 bases between. The full variable domain, rest sourced from reference TRBV11-2 and TRBJ2-1, is EAGVAQSPRYKIIEKRQSVAFWCNPISGHATLYWYQQILGQGPKLLIQFQNNGVVDDSQLPKDRFSAERLKGVDSTLKIQPAKLEDSAVYLCASSTGTRGEQFFGPGTRLTVL.

The gene calls are TRBV14 and TRBJ1-4, with no clear D. V dropped 4 bases and J dropped 5 bases, with 17 bases sitting between them. There are 16 residues in the CDR3. Germline V gene lookup returns CDR1 SGHDN and CDR2 FVKESK. The CDR3 is CASSPGQSLWNEKLFF. The CDR3 coding sequence is TGTGCCAGCAGCCCAGGTCAGAGTCTTTGGAATGAAAAACTGTTTTTT.

V gene TRBV19 combines with J gene TRBJ1-5; D is perhaps TRBD1 (5 bases). This CDR3 comprises 13 residues. Germline assignment: CDR1 LNHDA and CDR2 SQIVND (reference sequence). V gave up 9 bases and J gave up 9 bases, with 18 bases separating them. CDR3 protein: CASTRGEAWPQHF. In DNA, the CDR3 is TGTGCCAGCACACGGGGGGAGGCTTGGCCCCAGCATTTT.

This clone was observed a few times. This chain uses TRBV7-3 with TRBJ2-2, with D possibly TRBD2 on 5 matching bases. The CDR3 is 19 amino acids. Germline values: CDR1 SGHTA, CDR2 FQGTGA. Between the trimmed V and J ends, which lost 2 bases and 2 bases, there was a span of 21 bases. The CDR3 sequence is CASSLEGSPNPKNTGELFF. The CDR3 nucleotides read TGTGCCAGCAGCTTAGAGGGCAGCCCCAACCCGAAAAACACCGGGGAGCTGTTTTTT.

The chain is built from TRBV18 and TRBJ2-5; tentatively, D is TRBD1 or TRBD2 (5 bases each). CDR3 size: 15 residues. V was cut by 4 bases and J by 5 bases, with 17 bases left in between. Germline V gives CDR1 KGHSH, CDR2 LQKENI. Written as DNA, the CDR3 is TGTGCCAGCTCACGAAGAAGGGGAGCCGGGGAGACCCAGTACTTC. This gives the protein CASSRRRGAGETQYF.

The chain employs TRBV28 and TRBJ1-1; unclear D gene. CDR3 size: 15 residues. The germline V gene has CDR1 MDHEN and CDR2 SYDVKM. With 4 bases removed from V and 4 bases from J, the gap between germline ends came to 16 bases. The CDR3 is CASSSAGSRGTEAFF. CDR3 nucleotides: TGTGCCAGCAGTTCGGCAGGCAGTCGGGGCACTGAAGCTTTCTTT.

A single count supports this clone. The chain joins TRBV24-1 to TRBJ2-3; no definite D call. CDR3 length equals 13 residues. The germline V gene encodes CDR1 KGHDR and CDR2 SFDVKD. Trimming took off 4 bases at V and 7 bases at J, with 11 bases between the two ends. CDR3 protein: CATSDSGRYTQYF. CDR3 sequence (DNA): TGTGCCACCAGTGACAGTGGACGGTATACGCAGTATTTT.

The chain couples TRBV6-2 or TRBV6-3 to TRBJ2-1; possibly TRBD2 for D (6 bases). Germline CDR1 and CDR2: MNHEY and SVGEGT. The CDR3 is made up of 19 amino acids. The V gene lost 2 bases and the J gene lost 6 bases, with 26 bases spanning the gap. CDR3 amino acids: CASSYPSRSGSTAGNEQFF. As DNA, the CDR3 is TGTGCCAGCAGTTACCCCAGTCGGAGCGGGTCCACCGCGGGCAATGAGCAGTTCTTC.

The chain carries TRBV11-2 and TRBJ2-5, with 8 positions matching TRBD2. Germline V gene sequence: CDR1 SGHAT, CDR2 FQNNGV. V shed 2 bases, J shed 5 bases, and the junction held 4 bases outside the gene matches. The CDR3 extends over 14 amino acids. The CDR3 DNA reads as TGTGCCAGCAGCTTAAGTCCTAGCGGGGAGACCCAGTACTTC. Encoded protein: CASSLSPSGETQYF. The variable domain in full, with the rest retrieved from reference TRBV11-2 and TRBJ2-5, is EAGVAQSPRYKIIEKRQSVAFWCNPISGHATLYWYQQILGQGPKLLIQFQNNGVVDDSQLPKDRFSAERLKGVDSTLKIQPAKLEDSAVYLCASSLSPSGETQYFGPGTRLLVL.

The chain carries TRBV21-1 and TRBJ2-3; the D call of TRBD2 is as the table states it, not checked on the DNA. TRBV21-1 is noted as a pseudogene. The CDR3 has 18 residues. The CDR3 loop reads CASSKGTSGRGETDTQYF. CDR3 bases: TGTGCCAGCAGCAAAGGGACTAGCGGAAGGGGGGAGACAGATACGCAGTATTTT.

J is TRBJ2-7 and V is TRBV11-2; D uncertain. CDR3 length equals 13 residues. Trimming removed 1 base at V and 7 bases at J, with 11 bases between. Germline V gene data show CDR1 as SGHAT and CDR2 as FQNNGV. This CDR3 is CASSLGTAGEQYF. As DNA, the CDR3 is TGTGCCAGCAGCTTAGGGACGGCTGGGGAGCAGTACTTC.

The chain uses TRBV27 and TRBJ1-4, with 7 bases lining up with TRBD1. Germline loops: CDR1 MNHEY, CDR2 SMNVEV (reference sequence). V shed 4 bases, J shed 14 bases, and the junction held 10 bases outside the gene matches. The CDR3 runs to 13 residues. The CDR3 sequence is CASSSPPTGNLFF. The CDR3 bases are TGTGCCAGCAGTTCCCCCCCGACAGGGAACCTGTTTTTT.